Listed below are T cell receptor beta chains from one sample, sequenced in a study of blood T cell repertoires in COVID-19. Using immunoSEQ multiplex PCR, the repertoire was profiled, and TCRdb retains in-frame clones only, with some absent. The sample consists of 85,000 to 110,000 clones, 87% of them appearing once. The sample taken for sequencing was peripheral blood. The receptors stem from a man between 50 and 59 years old in a cohort sampled during active COVID-19. The CDR3 runs from the conserved cysteine through the conserved F or W. Fields, in order: J gene, clone size, D gene, V gene, CDR3 DNA, CDR3 protein. The D gene is left open where the match is weak. Only some rows state a clone size, as once, few, many or a class for expanded clones.

j_gene: TRBJ2-7
abundance: few
d_gene: TRBD1
v_gene: TRBV9
CDR3nt: TGTGCCAGCAGCGTCGAGGGGCAGGGGGCCTACGAGCAGTACTTC
CDR3aa: CASSVEGQGAYEQYF

j_gene: TRBJ2-3
abundance: -
d_gene: TRBD1
v_gene: TRBV3-1/TRBV3-2
CDR3nt: TGTGCCAGCAGCCAAGATGTAGGGGGCTTCACAGATACGCAGTATTTT
CDR3aa: CASSQDVGGFTDTQYF

j_gene: TRBJ2-2
abundance: -
d_gene: -
v_gene: TRBV28
CDR3nt: TGTGCCAGCAGGGTAACAGGAGTAGGCTTGGCCGGGGAGCTGTTTTTT
CDR3aa: CASRVTGVGLAGELFF

j_gene: TRBJ1-4
abundance: -
d_gene: TRBD1
v_gene: TRBV2
CDR3nt: TGTGCCAGCAGTGAAGCGGGACAGGGGGCTCGGTTTTTT
CDR3aa: CASSEAGQGARFF

j_gene: TRBJ1-2
abundance: -
d_gene: -
v_gene: TRBV10-3
CDR3nt: TGTGCCATCACCGAACAGGGAGCTAACTATGGCTACACCTTC
CDR3aa: CAITEQGANYGYTF

j_gene: TRBJ2-2
abundance: once
d_gene: TRBD2
v_gene: TRBV4-2
CDR3nt: TGTGCCAGCAGCCAGGCCCAACTAGCGGGGGGCCCGAACACCGGGGAGCTGTTTTTT
CDR3aa: CASSQAQLAGGPNTGELFF

j_gene: TRBJ2-1
abundance: -
d_gene: -
v_gene: TRBV7-2
CDR3nt: TGTGCCAGCAGCTTAGCGAGCGGCCCCTACAATGAGCAGTTCTTC
CDR3aa: CASSLASGPYNEQFF

j_gene: TRBJ1-2
abundance: -
d_gene: -
v_gene: TRBV9
CDR3nt: TGTGCCAGCAGCGTAGAGGTGGGCAGTAACTATGGCTACACCTTC
CDR3aa: CASSVEVGSNYGYTF

j_gene: TRBJ1-5
abundance: -
d_gene: -
v_gene: TRBV5-1
CDR3nt: TGCGCCAGCAGCTTGGGTGACAGAAATCAGCCCCAGCATTTT
CDR3aa: CASSLGDRNQPQHF

j_gene: TRBJ1-3
abundance: -
d_gene: TRBD1
v_gene: TRBV6-5
CDR3nt: TGTGCCAGCAGTGACTCGACAGGGGTGGGAAACACCATATATTTT
CDR3aa: CASSDSTGVGNTIYF

j_gene: TRBJ2-5
abundance: -
d_gene: TRBD2
v_gene: TRBV10-3
CDR3nt: TGTGCCATCAGTGAGAGGACTAGCGGGGGTCGGGAGACCCAGTACTTC
CDR3aa: CAISERTSGGRETQYF

j_gene: TRBJ2-4
abundance: -
d_gene: -
v_gene: TRBV5-4
CDR3nt: TGTGCCAGCAGCTGGAGGGATGAGGGAAACATTCAGTACTTC
CDR3aa: CASSWRDEGNIQYF

j_gene: TRBJ2-1
abundance: -
d_gene: -
v_gene: TRBV7-8
CDR3nt: TGTGCCAGCAGCGCGGCGGGGTTCAACTCCTACAATGAGCAGTTCTTC
CDR3aa: CASSAAGFNSYNEQFF

j_gene: TRBJ2-3
abundance: few
d_gene: -
v_gene: TRBV6-6
CDR3nt: TGTGCCAGCCTCTCCGGAGATACGCAGTATTTT
CDR3aa: CASLSGDTQYF

j_gene: TRBJ2-2
abundance: -
d_gene: TRBD1
v_gene: TRBV14
CDR3nt: TGTGCCAGCAGCCCCCCGGGGACAGGCCACGGGCTGTTTTTT
CDR3aa: CASSPPGTGHGLFF

j_gene: TRBJ2-6
abundance: -
d_gene: TRBD2
v_gene: TRBV11-2
CDR3nt: TGTGCCAGCAAAGAGCGGGGGTTCCGCTCTGGGGCCAACGTCCTGACTTTC
CDR3aa: CASKERGFRSGANVLTF

j_gene: TRBJ1-2
abundance: -
d_gene: TRBD1
v_gene: TRBV4-3
CDR3nt: TGCGCCAGCAGCCAAGATCCAGGGGGCCCTAACTATGGCTACACCTTC
CDR3aa: CASSQDPGGPNYGYTF

j_gene: TRBJ2-3
abundance: few
d_gene: TRBD1
v_gene: TRBV9
CDR3nt: TGTGCCAGCAGAGGGACAGGGCTTAGCACAGATACGCAGTATTTT
CDR3aa: CASRGTGLSTDTQYF

j_gene: TRBJ1-4
abundance: -
d_gene: TRBD1
v_gene: TRBV5-4
CDR3nt: TGTGCCAGCAGCTTAGAACGACAGGGTTCTGAAAAACTGTTTTTT
CDR3aa: CASSLERQGSEKLFF

j_gene: TRBJ1-5
abundance: -
d_gene: -
v_gene: TRBV24-1
CDR3nt: TGTGCCACCTCGGGGGGGGGAGGTTTGTCGCCCCAGCATTTT
CDR3aa: CATSGGGGLSPQHF

j_gene: TRBJ2-6
abundance: -
d_gene: -
v_gene: TRBV10-2
CDR3nt: TGCGCCAGCGGGCCCAGCTCTGGGGCCAACGTCCTGACTTTC
CDR3aa: CASGPSSGANVLTF

j_gene: TRBJ2-7
abundance: -
d_gene: -
v_gene: TRBV25-1
CDR3nt: TGTGCCAGCAGTGGAGGGGGCGAGCAGTACTTC
CDR3aa: CASSGGGEQYF

j_gene: TRBJ1-5
abundance: -
d_gene: -
v_gene: TRBV19
CDR3nt: TGTGCCAGTAGTCCTAAGAACAGAATCATCCATCAGCCCCAGCATTTT
CDR3aa: CASSPKNRIIHQPQHF

j_gene: TRBJ1-6
abundance: -
d_gene: TRBD1
v_gene: TRBV5-1
CDR3nt: TGCGCCAGCAGCCCAGCAGGGGGCGAAAATAATTCACCCCTCCACTTT
CDR3aa: CASSPAGGENNSPLHF

j_gene: TRBJ2-7
abundance: few
d_gene: TRBD1
v_gene: TRBV18
CDR3nt: TGTGCCAGCTCAAAGGGGACAGGGGGGGCTTCTCCATACGAGCAGTACTTC
CDR3aa: CASSKGTGGASPYEQYF

j_gene: TRBJ1-5
abundance: once
d_gene: -
v_gene: TRBV6-5
CDR3nt: TGTGCCAGCAGCCGCGACACCCTTCAGCCCCAGCATTTT
CDR3aa: CASSRDTLQPQHF

j_gene: TRBJ1-4
abundance: -
d_gene: -
v_gene: TRBV2
CDR3nt: TGTGCCAGCAGGCGGGACGGTGCAACTAATGAAAAACTGTTTTTT
CDR3aa: CASRRDGATNEKLFF

j_gene: TRBJ1-6
abundance: -
d_gene: TRBD1
v_gene: TRBV3-1/TRBV3-2
CDR3nt: TGTGCCAGCAGCCTACGGACAGGGGATTCACCCCTCCACTTT
CDR3aa: CASSLRTGDSPLHF

j_gene: TRBJ2-1
abundance: -
d_gene: -
v_gene: TRBV18
CDR3nt: TGTGCCAGCTCACCAGGTATGCTAGAGCAGTTCTTC
CDR3aa: CASSPGMLEQFF

j_gene: TRBJ1-4
abundance: -
d_gene: -
v_gene: TRBV10-1
CDR3nt: TGCGCCAGTGGGACATCAACTAATGAAAAACTGTTTTTT
CDR3aa: CASGTSTNEKLFF

j_gene: TRBJ2-2
abundance: -
d_gene: TRBD2
v_gene: TRBV10-3
CDR3nt: TGTGCCATCAGTACCGGAAGAACTAGCGGCGCCGGGGAGCTGTTTTTT
CDR3aa: CAISTGRTSGAGELFF

j_gene: TRBJ1-1
abundance: -
d_gene: TRBD1
v_gene: TRBV12-3/TRBV12-4
CDR3nt: TGTGCCAGCAGCTCCACGACAGGGGTGGTTTTCTTT
CDR3aa: CASSSTTGVVFF

j_gene: TRBJ2-3
abundance: few
d_gene: -
v_gene: TRBV7-2
CDR3nt: TGTGCCAGCAGCTCTAGGGGGGGGGCTGGCACAGATACGCAGTATTTT
CDR3aa: CASSSRGGAGTDTQYF

j_gene: TRBJ1-1
abundance: -
d_gene: -
v_gene: TRBV11-3
CDR3nt: TGTGCCAGCAGCCCTGGGGGGGCTGCTTTCTTT
CDR3aa: CASSPGGAAFF

j_gene: TRBJ2-5
abundance: -
d_gene: TRBD2
v_gene: TRBV5-1
CDR3nt: TGCGCCAGCAGCTTGGAAGGGGCGGGGGTCGAGACCCAGTACTTC
CDR3aa: CASSLEGAGVETQYF

j_gene: TRBJ1-5
abundance: -
d_gene: TRBD1
v_gene: TRBV6-5
CDR3nt: TGTGCCAGCAGCCAGACAGGGGGCAATCAGCCCCAGCATTTT
CDR3aa: CASSQTGGNQPQHF

j_gene: TRBJ2-5
abundance: -
d_gene: TRBD2
v_gene: TRBV6-5
CDR3nt: TGTGCCAGCAGGGTAGCGGGGCAAGAGACCCAGTACTTC
CDR3aa: CASRVAGQETQYF